The 30 T cell receptor beta chains given below trace back to one sample, sequenced in a study of blood T cells in healthy people across ages. Primed by a sample-barcoded 5' primer and a J-beta primer mix, a second PCR proceeded for roughly 7 to 11 cycles. TCRdb passed the 5' RACE reads through MiXCR, listing each CDR3 protein once. Among roughly 1,800,000 distinct CDR3 sequences, around 48% were seen once, and the ten largest hold about 2.1%. The specimen sequenced was blood. All receptors come from a woman aged 40 to 50 in good health.

The chain recombines TRBV6-1 with TRBJ2-1; maybe TRBD2 (5 bases). CDR1 and CDR2 (germline): MNHNS, SASEGT. V gave up 1 base and J gave up 8 bases, with 18 bases separating them. The CDR3 extends over 16 amino acids. This CDR3 is CASSEGPRSEEYEQFF. CDR3 nucleotide sequence: TGTGCCAGCAGTGAAGGACCGCGCTCGGAGGAATATGAGCAGTTCTTC.

This chain joins TRBV7-2 and TRBJ2-7, with 8 nucleotides matching TRBD1. After removal of 1 base from V and 7 bases from J, the junction contained 9 bases not matched to a gene. The CDR3 contains 15 residues. Germline V gene sequence: CDR1 SGHTA, CDR2 FQGNSA. The CDR3 is CASSLVRTGTNEQYF. The CDR3, as DNA: TGTGCCAGCAGCTTAGTGCGGACAGGGACCAATGAGCAGTACTTC.

This clonotype was picked up a small number of times. The J gene is TRBJ2-7, the V gene TRBV7-2; the D is unclear. There are 11 residues in the CDR3. V shed 2 bases and J shed 6 bases, with 5 bases lying between them. The germline CDR1 and CDR2 sequences are SGHTA and FQGNSA. DNA for the CDR3: TGTGCCAGCAGCTTATTTAGCGAGCAGTACTTC. Its protein product is CASSLFSEQYF.

The chain links TRBV2 to TRBJ2-1; the match to TRBD2 covers 7 bases. The germline CDR1 and CDR2 sequences are SNHLY and FYNNEI. The trim removed 2 bases at V and 6 bases at J, leaving 7 bases unmatched. The CDR3 extends over 15 amino acids. Written as DNA, the CDR3 is TGTGCCAGCAGTGAACCCGGGACTACCTTCAATGAGCAGTTCTTC. It is translated as CASSEPGTTFNEQFF. Filled out from reference TRBV2 and TRBJ2-1, the complete variable domain reads EPEVTQTPSHQVTQMGQEVILRCVPISNHLYFYWYRQILGQKVEFLVSFYNNEISEKSEIFDDQFSVERPDGSNFTLKIRSTKLEDSAMYFCASSEPGTTFNEQFFGPGTRLTVL.

V usage is TRBV10-3 and J usage is TRBJ2-5; D is uncertain. This CDR3 region has 17 residues. Between the trimmed V and J ends, which lost 3 bases and 3 bases, there was a span of 20 bases. Per germline, CDR1 ENHRY and CDR2 SYGVKD. The CDR3 loop reads CAISDPMTQASKETQYF. In nucleotides, the CDR3 is TGTGCCATCAGTGACCCAATGACCCAGGCCTCCAAAGAGACCCAGTACTTC.

The rearrangement links TRBV13 to TRBJ2-5; TRBD2 matches 8 bases. J gave up 1 base and V 2 bases, and 9 bases lay outside the gene matches. Germline V gene data show CDR1 as PRHDT and CDR2 as FYEKMQ (reference sequence). CDR3 length: 17 amino acids. CDR3 nucleotide sequence: TGTGCCAGCAGCTTACGAGCGGTAGCGGGGCCCCAAGAGACCCAGTACTTC. Translated: CASSLRAVAGPQETQYF.

The rearrangement joins TRBV18 to TRBJ2-1, with 10 bases matching TRBD2. CDR3 size: 16 residues. In germline, CDR1 is KGHSH, CDR2 LQKENI. The J segment lost 7 bases and the V segment lost 6 bases, leaving 12 bases of the junction unmatched. CDR3 amino acids: CASSPELAGVINEQFF. The CDR3 nucleotides are TGTGCCAGCTCCCCCGAGCTAGCGGGGGTGATAAATGAGCAGTTCTTC.

V and J are TRBV12-3 or TRBV12-4 and TRBJ2-5, with D possibly TRBD1 on 5 matching bases. The CDR3 is 14 residues long. V dropped 6 bases and J dropped 4 bases, with 15 bases sitting between them. CDR3 nucleotides: TGTGCCAGCAGACCAGGGTCTTCGGTAGAGACCCAGTACTTC. As protein: CASRPGSSVETQYF.

The rearrangement links TRBV6-2 or TRBV6-3 to TRBJ2-6; D is uncertain. Trimming stripped 2 bases from V and 0 bases from J, with 8 bases between. CDR3 length: 16 residues. Germline V gene data show CDR1 as MNHEY and CDR2 as SVGEGT. CDR3 region: CASSYGSPSGANVLTF. In nucleotides, the CDR3 is TGTGCCAGCAGTTACGGGTCCCCCTCTGGGGCCAACGTCCTGACTTTC.

V and J are TRBV29-1 and TRBJ1-5; D gene unclear. The germline gives CDR1 SQVTM, CDR2 ANQGSEA. The V and J ends lost 4 bases and 0 bases respectively, with 13 bases between them. The length of the CDR3 is 15 residues. The DNA of the CDR3 is TGCAGCGTTGCAAGAAAGCTTAATAGCAATCAGCCCCAGCATTTT. This translates into CSVARKLNSNQPQHF.

The CDR3 sequence is CSARRRTWGDSNQPQHF. DNA for the CDR3: TGCAGTGCTAGGCGTCGTACGTGGGGGGATAGCAATCAGCCCCAGCATTTT. The chain employs TRBV20-1 and TRBJ1-5, with D tentatively TRBD1 (5 bases). The CDR3 extends over 17 amino acids. Trimming removed 3 bases from V and 0 bases from J, with 18 bases in between. Looked up from germline, CDR1 is DFQATT and CDR2 is SNEGSKA (reference sequence).

The chain recombines TRBV20-1 with TRBJ2-1, with unresolved D. This CDR3 has 12 residues. Trimming took off 3 bases at V and 4 bases at J, with 7 bases between the two ends. Germline V gene sequence: CDR1 DFQATT, CDR2 SNEGSKA (reference sequence). The DNA for the CDR3 is TGCAGTGCTAGGAACTTGTACAATGAGCAGTTCTTC. Translated: CSARNLYNEQFF.

The genes are TRBV10-1 and TRBJ2-7; D tentatively reads TRBD1 or TRBD2 (5 bases each). The J call is uncertain, as TRBJ2-4 better fits the DNA end. Germline-derived CDR1 and CDR2 are WNHNN and SYGVQD (reference sequence). The CDR3 is 15 residues long. The CDR3, as DNA: TGCGCCAGCAGTGGTTCCACAGCCGGTGGGGGCATTCAGTACTTC. It encodes CASSGSTAGGGIQYF.

J is TRBJ2-1 and V is TRBV9; TRBD2 matches at 10 bases. The germline gives CDR1 SGDLS, CDR2 YYNGEE. The CDR3 runs 15 residues. Unmatched junction bases numbered 4, after V lost 0 bases and J lost 7 bases. DNA for the CDR3: TGTGCCAGCAGCGTAGTATTAGCGGGGGGAAATGAGCAGTTCTTC. It is translated as CASSVVLAGGNEQFF.

The chain uses TRBV7-2 and TRBJ2-1; the match to TRBD1 covers 8 bases. The DNA end lines up better with TRBJ2-7; the J call may be wrong. CDR1 SGHTA and CDR2 FQGNSA come from the germline V gene. This CDR3 has 17 residues. In DNA form, the CDR3 reads TGTGCCAGCAGCTTAGCGGTCAGGGGGCTATTATACAATGAGCAGTACTTC. This codes for CASSLAVRGLLYNEQYF.

The CDR3, as DNA: TGTGCCACCAGTGATTTCCGCGGGGGGTTCCAAGAGACCCAGTACTTC. It yields the protein CATSDFRGGFQETQYF. The chain joins TRBV24-1 to TRBJ2-5, with TRBD2 matching 8 bases. The germline CDR1 and CDR2 sequences are KGHDR and SFDVKD. The length of the CDR3 is 16 residues. The V gene end was trimmed by 1 base and the J gene end by 1 base; junction bases not matched to a gene: 4.

This chain connects TRBV28 to TRBJ2-5; perhaps TRBD1 as D (5 bases). This CDR3 has 13 amino acids. Trimming took 6 bases from V and 3 from J, leaving 11 bases between them. Germline V gene lookup returns CDR1 MDHEN and CDR2 SYDVKM. This CDR3 reads CASRTGHEETQYF. The CDR3 DNA reads TGTGCCAGCAGAACAGGACATGAAGAGACCCAGTACTTC. The whole variable domain, remainder taken from reference TRBV28 and TRBJ2-5, is DVKVTQSSRYLVKRTGEKVFLECVQDMDHENMFWYRQDPGLGLRLIYFSYDVKMKEKGDIPEGYSVSREKKERFSLILESASTNQTSMYLCASRTGHEETQYFGPGTRLLVL.

The chain joins TRBV7-6 to TRBJ2-3; no definite D call. The V end lost 1 base, the J end lost 2 bases, and 13 bases lay between the germline ends. The germline gives CDR1 SGHVS, CDR2 FNYEAQ. CDR3 length: 16 residues. The CDR3 DNA reads TGTGCCAGCAGCTTAGGGACGGGTGTTTACACAGATACGCAGTATTTT. This translates into CASSLGTGVYTDTQYF. Variable domain in full (rest from reference TRBV7-6 and TRBJ2-3): GAGVSQSPRYKVTKRGQDVALRCDPISGHVSLYWYRQALGQGPEFLTYFNYEAQQDKSGLPNDRFSAERPEGSISTLTIQRTEQRDSAMYRCASSLGTGVYTDTQYFGPGTRLTVL.

This chain uses TRBV28 with TRBJ2-2; 8 nucleotides line up with TRBD2. CDR3 length equals 15 residues. Germline loops: CDR1 MDHEN, CDR2 SYDVKM. J gave up 7 bases and V 6 bases, and 10 bases lay outside the gene matches. The CDR3 protein is CASSSPGRDHGELFF. Here the CDR3 DNA reads TGTGCCAGCAGCTCCCCCGGGAGGGATCACGGGGAGCTGTTTTTT. Using reference TRBV28 and TRBJ2-2 for the parts outside the CDR3, the full variable domain is DVKVTQSSRYLVKRTGEKVFLECVQDMDHENMFWYRQDPGLGLRLIYFSYDVKMKEKGDIPEGYSVSREKKERFSLILESASTNQTSMYLCASSSPGRDHGELFFGEGSRLTVL.

The table lists this clonotype with many counts. The genes are TRBV7-9 and TRBJ2-1, with TRBD2 matching over 13 bases. In germline, CDR1 is SEHNR, CDR2 FQNEAQ (reference sequence). This CDR3 contains 18 residues. The ends lost 5 bases at V and 1 base at J; junction bases unmatched: 8. Here the CDR3 reads CASSQPLAGGTSYNEQFF. As DNA, the CDR3 is TGTGCCAGCAGCCAACCACTAGCGGGGGGGACGTCCTACAATGAGCAGTTCTTC. The entire variable domain, with the rest obtained from reference TRBV7-9 and TRBJ2-1, is as follows: DTGVSQNPRHKITKRGQNVTFRCDPISEHNRLYWYRQTLGQGPEFLTYFQNEAQLEKSRLLSDRFSAERPKGSFSTLEIQRTEQGDSAMYLCASSQPLAGGTSYNEQFFGPGTRLTVL.

The rearrangement uses TRBV5-1 and TRBJ2-5; D is possibly TRBD1 (5 bases). The germline V gene has CDR1 SGHRS and CDR2 YFSETQ. This CDR3 contains 14 residues. Trimming pared 7 bases from V and 3 bases from J, leaving 16 bases between. This CDR3 reads CASSGYETEETQYF. CDR3 DNA sequence: TGCGCCAGCTCAGGTTACGAGACAGAAGAGACCCAGTACTTC.

The CDR3 loop reads CASSLWQGFETQYF. DNA for the CDR3: TGTGCCAGCAGCTTATGGCAGGGATTCGAGACCCAGTACTTC. The gene calls are TRBV7-6 and TRBJ2-7; tentative D call: TRBD1 (5 bases). The end of the DNA is better explained by TRBJ2-5, so the J call may be wrong. The length of the CDR3 is 14 residues. CDR1 and CDR2 from the germline V gene are SGHVS and FNYEAQ.

This clonotype occurred a few times. The chain couples TRBV28 to TRBJ2-4; D is unresolved. This CDR3 is built from 11 residues. From germline, CDR1 is MDHEN and CDR2 SYDVKM. Trimming stripped 4 bases from V and 12 bases from J, with 10 bases between. This CDR3 reads CASSSGFHQYF. The CDR3 nucleotides are TGTGCCAGCAGTTCGGGCTTCCATCAGTACTTC. The full variable domain, with the rest looked up from reference TRBV28 and TRBJ2-4, is DVKVTQSSRYLVKRTGEKVFLECVQDMDHENMFWYRQDPGLGLRLIYFSYDVKMKEKGDIPEGYSVSREKKERFSLILESASTNQTSMYLCASSSGFHQYFGAGTRLSVL.

This rearrangement joins TRBV7-6 to TRBJ2-1, with D perhaps TRBD2 (6 bases). The J call is in doubt because the DNA end fits TRBJ2-7 better. Germline V CDR1 and CDR2: SGHVS, FNYEAQ. The CDR3 is made up of 14 amino acids. The CDR3 protein is CASSWIGPGDEQYF. DNA for the CDR3: TGTGCCAGCAGCTGGATAGGACCGGGGGACGAGCAGTACTTC.

This clonotype was counted between two and nine times. This chain connects TRBV12-3 or TRBV12-4 to TRBJ2-5; TRBD2 agrees at 11 bases. V shed 6 bases, J shed 2 bases, and the junction held 8 bases outside the gene matches. The CDR3 has 16 amino acids. The CDR3 sequence: CASRERGTSGQETQYF. The CDR3 DNA reads TGTGCCAGCAGGGAGCGCGGGACTAGCGGACAAGAGACCCAGTACTTC.

This clonotype was seen a few times. This sequence joins TRBV4-3 and TRBJ2-3; 11 bases are shared with TRBD2. Germline V gene sequence: CDR1 LGHNA, CDR2 YSLEER. The CDR3 runs 17 residues. Losses at the gene ends were 0 bases for V and 4 bases for J; bases not matched to a gene: 6. Here the CDR3 reads CASSQDGTSGGPDTQYF. The CDR3, as DNA: TGCGCCAGCAGCCAAGATGGCACTAGCGGGGGTCCAGATACGCAGTATTTT.

This clonotype was observed once. The chain recombines TRBV4-2 with TRBJ2-4, with 7 bases fitting TRBD1. The J call may be mistaken, given a closer DNA end match to TRBJ2-5. The CDR3 extends over 17 amino acids. Germline V CDR1 and CDR2: LGHNA, YNFKEQ. This chain's CDR3 is CASSQDLWQGEAETQYF. For the CDR3, the DNA is TGTGCCAGCAGCCAAGATCTGTGGCAGGGGGAAGCGGAGACCCAGTACTTC.

As regards this clonotype: This clone may be a read error of a much larger clone one base away. The chain carries TRBV9 and TRBJ2-4; TRBD1 is a possible D gene (8 bases). The CDR3 has 14 residues. V was trimmed by 4 bases and J by 9 bases, leaving 17 bases between them. From germline, CDR1 is SGDLS and CDR2 YYNGEE. The CDR3 DNA reads TGTGCCAGCAGCTTTGGGACAGGCGGGGGCATTCAGTACTTC. It encodes CASSFGTGGGIQYF.

The chain has TRBV7-8 and TRBJ1-6, with unresolved D. Deletions cut 1 base from V and 2 bases from J, with 9 bases between. Germline assignment: CDR1 SGHVS and CDR2 FQNEAQ. The CDR3 is 16 amino acids. As DNA, the CDR3 is TGTGCCAGCAGCTTAGTCGGCAGTACCTATAATTCACCCCTCCACTTT. As protein: CASSLVGSTYNSPLHF.

The chain links TRBV29-1 to TRBJ2-5; D gene ambiguous. CDR1 and CDR2 from the germline V gene are SQVTM and ANQGSEA. The CDR3 is 13 amino acids. The V end was cut by 1 base, the J end by 0 bases, with 6 bases between. CDR3 coding DNA: TGCAGCGTTGAAGCTGCCTACCAAGAGACCCAGTACTTC. Translating it yields CSVEAAYQETQYF. Variable domain in full (rest from reference TRBV29-1 and TRBJ2-5): SAVISQKPSRDICQRGTSLTIQCQVDSQVTMMFWYRQQPGQSLTLIATANQGSEATYESGFVIDKFPISRPNLTFSTLTVSNMSPEDSSIYLCSVEAAYQETQYFGPGTRLLVL.